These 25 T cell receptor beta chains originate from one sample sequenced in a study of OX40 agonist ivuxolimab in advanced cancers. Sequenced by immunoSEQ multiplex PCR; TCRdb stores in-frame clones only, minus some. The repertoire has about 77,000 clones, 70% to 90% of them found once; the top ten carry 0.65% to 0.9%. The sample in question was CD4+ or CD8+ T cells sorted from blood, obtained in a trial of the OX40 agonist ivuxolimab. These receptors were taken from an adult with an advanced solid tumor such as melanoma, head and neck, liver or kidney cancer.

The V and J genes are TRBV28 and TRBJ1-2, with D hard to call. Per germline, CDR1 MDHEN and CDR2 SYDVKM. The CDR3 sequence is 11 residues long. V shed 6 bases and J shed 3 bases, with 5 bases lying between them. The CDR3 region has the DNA TGTGCCAGCAGGCTGTACTATGGCTACACCTTC. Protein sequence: CASRLYYGYTF.

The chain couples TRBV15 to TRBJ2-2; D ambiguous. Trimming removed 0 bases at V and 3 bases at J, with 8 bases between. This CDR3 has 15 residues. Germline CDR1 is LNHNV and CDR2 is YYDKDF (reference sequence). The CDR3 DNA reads TGTGCCACCAGCAGAGATTCCGGATACACCGGGGAGCTGTTTTTT. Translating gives CATSRDSGYTGELFF.

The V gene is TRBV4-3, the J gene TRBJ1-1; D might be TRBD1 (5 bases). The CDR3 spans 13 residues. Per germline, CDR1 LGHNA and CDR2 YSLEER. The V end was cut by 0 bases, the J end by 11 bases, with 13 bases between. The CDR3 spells CASSQEGRGEAFF. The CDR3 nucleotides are TGCGCCAGCAGCCAAGAAGGCCGGGGGGAGGCTTTCTTT.

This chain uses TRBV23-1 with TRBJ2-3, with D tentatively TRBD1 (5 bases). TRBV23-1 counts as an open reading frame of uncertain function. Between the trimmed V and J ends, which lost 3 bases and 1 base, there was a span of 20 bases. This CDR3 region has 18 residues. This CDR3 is CASSHQEKQALRTDTQYF. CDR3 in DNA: TGCGCCAGCAGTCACCAGGAGAAACAGGCCCTTCGCACAGATACGCAGTATTTT.

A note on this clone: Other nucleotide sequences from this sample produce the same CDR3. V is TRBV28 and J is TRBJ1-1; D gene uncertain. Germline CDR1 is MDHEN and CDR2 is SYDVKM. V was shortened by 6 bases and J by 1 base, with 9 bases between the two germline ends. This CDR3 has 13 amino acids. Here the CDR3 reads CASRRTENTEAFF. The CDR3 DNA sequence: TGTGCCAGCAGGAGGACGGAGAACACTGAAGCTTTCTTT. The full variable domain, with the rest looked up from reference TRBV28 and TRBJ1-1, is DVKVTQSSRYLVKRTGEKVFLECVQDMDHENMFWYRQDPGLGLRLIYFSYDVKMKEKGDIPEGYSVSREKKERFSLILESASTNQTSMYLCASRRTENTEAFFGQGTRLTVV.

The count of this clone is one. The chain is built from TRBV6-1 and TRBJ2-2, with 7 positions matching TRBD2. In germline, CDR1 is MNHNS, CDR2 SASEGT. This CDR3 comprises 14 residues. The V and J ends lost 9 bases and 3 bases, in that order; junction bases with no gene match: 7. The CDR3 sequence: CASRRRGDTGELFF. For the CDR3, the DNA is TGTGCCAGTCGTCGTCGGGGGGACACCGGGGAGCTGTTTTTT.

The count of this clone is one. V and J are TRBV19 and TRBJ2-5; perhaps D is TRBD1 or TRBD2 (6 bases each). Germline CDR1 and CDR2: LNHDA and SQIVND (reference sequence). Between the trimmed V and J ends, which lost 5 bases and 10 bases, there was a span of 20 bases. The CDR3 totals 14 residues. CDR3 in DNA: TGTGCCAGTAGTGGGGGGCTGGCCCACAGTAACCAGTACTTC. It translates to CASSGGLAHSNQYF.

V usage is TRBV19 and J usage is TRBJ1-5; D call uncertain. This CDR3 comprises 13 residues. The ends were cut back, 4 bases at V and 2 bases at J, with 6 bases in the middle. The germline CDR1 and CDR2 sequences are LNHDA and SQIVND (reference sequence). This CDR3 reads CASSTHGNQPQHF. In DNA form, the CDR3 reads TGTGCCAGTAGTACCCACGGCAATCAGCCCCAGCATTTT.

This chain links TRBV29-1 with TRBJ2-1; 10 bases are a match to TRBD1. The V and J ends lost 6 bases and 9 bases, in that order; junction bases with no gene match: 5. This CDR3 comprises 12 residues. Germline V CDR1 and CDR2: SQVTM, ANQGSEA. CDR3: CSVRQGAGEQFF. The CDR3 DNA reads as TGCAGCGTGCGACAGGGGGCGGGTGAGCAGTTCTTC.

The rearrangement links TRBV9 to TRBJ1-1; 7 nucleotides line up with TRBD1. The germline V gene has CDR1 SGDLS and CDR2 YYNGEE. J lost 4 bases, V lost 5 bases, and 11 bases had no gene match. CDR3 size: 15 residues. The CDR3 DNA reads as TGTGCCAGCAGTGCTACAGGGGCCCCGGGCACTGAAGCTTTCTTT. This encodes CASSATGAPGTEAFF.

The DNA for the CDR3 is TGTGCCTGGGGACAGGGGACTTACGAGCAGTACTTC. It codes for CAWGQGTYEQYF. The chain joins TRBV30 to TRBJ2-7, with 9 bases fitting TRBD1. The J segment lost 4 bases and the V segment lost 5 bases, leaving 3 bases of the junction unmatched. The CDR3 runs to 12 residues. Germline V lookup: CDR1 GTSNPN, CDR2 SVGIG (reference sequence).

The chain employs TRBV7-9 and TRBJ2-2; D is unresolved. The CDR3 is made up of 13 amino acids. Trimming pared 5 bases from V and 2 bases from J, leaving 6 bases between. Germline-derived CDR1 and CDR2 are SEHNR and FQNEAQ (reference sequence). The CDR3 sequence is CASSPENTGELFF. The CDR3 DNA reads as TGTGCCAGCAGCCCCGAAAACACCGGGGAGCTGTTTTTT.

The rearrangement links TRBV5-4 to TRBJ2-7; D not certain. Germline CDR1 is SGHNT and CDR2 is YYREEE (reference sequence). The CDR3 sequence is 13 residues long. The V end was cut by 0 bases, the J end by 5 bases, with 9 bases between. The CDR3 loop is CASSLELYHEQYF. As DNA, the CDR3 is TGTGCCAGCAGCTTGGAACTTTACCACGAGCAGTACTTC.

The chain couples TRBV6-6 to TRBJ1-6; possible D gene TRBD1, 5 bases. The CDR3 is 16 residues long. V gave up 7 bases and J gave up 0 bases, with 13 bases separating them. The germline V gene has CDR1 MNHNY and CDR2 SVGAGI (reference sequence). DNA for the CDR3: TGTGCCAGCACCCTCAAAGACAGCTCCTATAATTCACCCCTCCACTTT. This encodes CASTLKDSSYNSPLHF.

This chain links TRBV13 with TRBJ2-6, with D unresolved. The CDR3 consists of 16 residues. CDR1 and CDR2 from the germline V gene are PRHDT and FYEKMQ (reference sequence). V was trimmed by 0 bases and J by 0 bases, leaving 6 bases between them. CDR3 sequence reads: CASSLGPGSGANVLTF. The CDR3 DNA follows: TGTGCCAGCAGCTTAGGCCCAGGCTCTGGGGCCAACGTCCTGACTTTC.

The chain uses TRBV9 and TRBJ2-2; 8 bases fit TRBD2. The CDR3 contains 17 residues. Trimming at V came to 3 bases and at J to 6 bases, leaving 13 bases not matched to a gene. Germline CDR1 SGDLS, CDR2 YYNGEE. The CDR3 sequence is CASSAPSGGGPAGELFF. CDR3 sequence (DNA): TGTGCCAGCAGCGCCCCCTCCGGGGGGGGTCCTGCCGGGGAGCTGTTTTTT.

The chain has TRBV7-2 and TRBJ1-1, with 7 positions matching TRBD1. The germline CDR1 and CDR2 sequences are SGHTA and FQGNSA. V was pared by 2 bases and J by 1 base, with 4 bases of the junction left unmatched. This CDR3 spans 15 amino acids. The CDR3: CASSLQPGGNTEAFF. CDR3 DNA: TGTGCCAGCAGCTTACAGCCAGGGGGGAACACTGAAGCTTTCTTT.

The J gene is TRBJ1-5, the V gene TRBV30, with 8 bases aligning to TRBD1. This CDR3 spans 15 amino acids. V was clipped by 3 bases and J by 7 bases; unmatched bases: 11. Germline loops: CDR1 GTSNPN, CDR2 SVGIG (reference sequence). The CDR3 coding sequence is TGTGCCTGGAGCACGGGACAGGTGGTGAGGCAGCCCCAGCATTTT. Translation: CAWSTGQVVRQPQHF. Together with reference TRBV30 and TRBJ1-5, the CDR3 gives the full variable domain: SQTIHQWPATLVQPVGSPLSLECTVEGTSNPNLYWYRQAAGRGLQLLFYSVGIGQISSEVPQNLSASRPQDRQFILSSKKLLLSDSGFYLCAWSTGQVVRQPQHFGDGTRLSIL.

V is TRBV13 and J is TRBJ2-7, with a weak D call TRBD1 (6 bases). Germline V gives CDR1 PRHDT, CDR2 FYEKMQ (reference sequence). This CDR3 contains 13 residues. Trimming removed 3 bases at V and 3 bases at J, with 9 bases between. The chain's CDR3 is CASSFGQNYEQYF. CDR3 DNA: TGTGCCAGCAGCTTCGGACAGAACTACGAGCAGTACTTC.

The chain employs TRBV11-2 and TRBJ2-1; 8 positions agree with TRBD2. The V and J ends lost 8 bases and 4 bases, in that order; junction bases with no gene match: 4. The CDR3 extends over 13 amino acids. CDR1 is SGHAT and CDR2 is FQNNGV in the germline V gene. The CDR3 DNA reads TGTGCCAGCCGGGAGGGAACTTACAATGAGCAGTTCTTC. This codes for CASREGTYNEQFF. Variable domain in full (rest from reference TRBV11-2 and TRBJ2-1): EAGVAQSPRYKIIEKRQSVAFWCNPISGHATLYWYQQILGQGPKLLIQFQNNGVVDDSQLPKDRFSAERLKGVDSTLKIQPAKLEDSAVYLCASREGTYNEQFFGPGTRLTVL.

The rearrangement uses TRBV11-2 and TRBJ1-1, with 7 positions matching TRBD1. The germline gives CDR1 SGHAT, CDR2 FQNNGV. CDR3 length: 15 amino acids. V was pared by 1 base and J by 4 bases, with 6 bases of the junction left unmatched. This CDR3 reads CASSLALGDSTEAFF. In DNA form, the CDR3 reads TGTGCCAGCAGCTTAGCTCTAGGGGACAGCACTGAAGCTTTCTTT.

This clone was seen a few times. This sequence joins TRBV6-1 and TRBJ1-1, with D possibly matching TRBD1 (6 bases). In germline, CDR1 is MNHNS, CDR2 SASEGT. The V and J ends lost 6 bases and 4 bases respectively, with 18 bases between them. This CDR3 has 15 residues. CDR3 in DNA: TGTGCCAGCAGGCTTGAACAGGGTATAGGCACTGAAGCTTTCTTT. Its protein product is CASRLEQGIGTEAFF.

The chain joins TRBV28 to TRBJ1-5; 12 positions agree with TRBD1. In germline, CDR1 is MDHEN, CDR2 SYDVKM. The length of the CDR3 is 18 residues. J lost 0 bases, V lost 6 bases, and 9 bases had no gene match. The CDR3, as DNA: TGTGCCAGCAGCCCTCGGGACAGGGGGCCTTATAGCAATCAGCCCCAGCATTTT. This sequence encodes CASSPRDRGPYSNQPQHF.

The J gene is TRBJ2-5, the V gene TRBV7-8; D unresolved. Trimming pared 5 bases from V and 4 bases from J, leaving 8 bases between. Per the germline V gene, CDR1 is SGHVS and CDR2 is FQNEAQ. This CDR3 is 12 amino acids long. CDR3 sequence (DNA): TGTGCCAGCAGCCCGCCCCGAGAGACCCAGTACTTC. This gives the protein CASSPPRETQYF. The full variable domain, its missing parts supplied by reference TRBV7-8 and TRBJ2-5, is GAGVSQSPRYKVAKRGQDVALRCDPISGHVSLFWYQQALGQGPEFLTYFQNEAQLDKSGLPSDRFFAERPEGSVSTLKIQRTQQEDSAVYLCASSPPRETQYFGPGTRLLVL.

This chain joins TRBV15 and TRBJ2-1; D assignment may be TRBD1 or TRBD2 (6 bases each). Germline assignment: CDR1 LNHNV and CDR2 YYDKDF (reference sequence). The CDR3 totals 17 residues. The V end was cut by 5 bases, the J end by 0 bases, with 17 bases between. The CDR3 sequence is CATSGWGAGSSYNEQFF. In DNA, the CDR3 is TGTGCCACCAGCGGTTGGGGGGCCGGAAGCTCCTACAATGAGCAGTTCTTC.